This T cell receptor beta chain originates from a study of metastatic and nonmetastatic thyroid tumors. The CDR3 runs to 13 residues. CDR1 is SGHAT and CDR2 is FQDESV in the germline V gene (reference sequence). V lost 2 bases to trimming and J lost 1 base, with 5 bases between them. This clone came up once. Its cognate antigen is unknown. Whole-study findings and limits: Reportedly, malignant thyroid tumors had significantly higher TCR beta diversity than benign nodules, in blood and tumor.

MiXCR re-clonotyped the PCR reads for TCRdb. The sample carries over 45,000 clones, approximately 20% recorded once. Among the patients, none had received any treatment before thyroid surgery. This TCR derives from a male donor with papillary thyroid cancer or a benign thyroid nodule (not recorded which). Some clones in this sample may be carry-over from other donors' samples. This chain links TRBV11-1 with TRBJ1-1; D ambiguous. The material sequenced was blood. This CDR3 is CASSLFSNTEAFF. The CDR3, as DNA: TGTGCCAGCAGCTTATTTTCGAACACTGAAGCTTTCTTT.